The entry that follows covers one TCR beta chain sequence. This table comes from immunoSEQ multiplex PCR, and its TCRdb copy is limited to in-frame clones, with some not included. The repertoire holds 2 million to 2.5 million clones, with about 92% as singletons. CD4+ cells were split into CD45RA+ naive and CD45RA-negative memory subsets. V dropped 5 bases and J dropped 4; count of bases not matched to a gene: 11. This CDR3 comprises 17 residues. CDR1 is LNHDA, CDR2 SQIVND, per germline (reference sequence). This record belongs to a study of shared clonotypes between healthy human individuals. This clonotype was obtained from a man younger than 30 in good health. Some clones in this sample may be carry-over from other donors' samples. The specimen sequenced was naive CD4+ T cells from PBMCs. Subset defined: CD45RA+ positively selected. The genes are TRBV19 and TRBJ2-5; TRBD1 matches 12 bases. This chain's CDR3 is CASSSTGTGGRRETQYF. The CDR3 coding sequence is TGTGCCAGTAGTTCCACCGGGACAGGGGGCCGAAGAGAGACCCAGTACTTC.